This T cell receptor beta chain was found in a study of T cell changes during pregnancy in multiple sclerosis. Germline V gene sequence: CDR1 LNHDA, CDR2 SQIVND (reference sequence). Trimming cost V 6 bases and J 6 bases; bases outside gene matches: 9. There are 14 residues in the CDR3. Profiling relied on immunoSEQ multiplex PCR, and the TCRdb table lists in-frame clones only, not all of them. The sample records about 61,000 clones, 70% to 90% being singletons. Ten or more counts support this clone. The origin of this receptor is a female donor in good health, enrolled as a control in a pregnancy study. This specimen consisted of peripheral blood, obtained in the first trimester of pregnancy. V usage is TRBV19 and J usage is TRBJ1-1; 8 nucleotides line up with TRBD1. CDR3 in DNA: TGTGCCAGTAGAACAGGGACAGGTACGTCTGAAGCTTTCTTT. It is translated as CASRTGTGTSEAFF.